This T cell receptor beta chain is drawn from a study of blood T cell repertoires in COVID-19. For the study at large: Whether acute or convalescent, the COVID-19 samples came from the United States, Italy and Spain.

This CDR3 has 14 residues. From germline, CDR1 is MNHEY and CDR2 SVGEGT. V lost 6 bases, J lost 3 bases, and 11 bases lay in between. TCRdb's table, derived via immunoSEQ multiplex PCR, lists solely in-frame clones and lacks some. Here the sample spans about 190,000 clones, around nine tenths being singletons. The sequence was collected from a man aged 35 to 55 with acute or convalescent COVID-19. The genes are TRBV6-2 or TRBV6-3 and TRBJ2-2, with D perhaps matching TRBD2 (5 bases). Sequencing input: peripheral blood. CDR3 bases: TGTGCCAGCAGCCCGACTACCCACACCGGGGAGCTGTTTTTT. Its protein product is CASSPTTHTGELFF.